This T cell receptor beta chain was retrieved from a study of blood T cell repertoires in COVID-19. The overall study: Sample material is recorded as cDNA or gDNA derived from T cells, B-cell-depleted T cells, or PBMCs.

A note on this clone: One end of the junction is discordant with germline, which a read error may explain.

This CDR3 has 13 amino acids. Clones were read by immunoSEQ multiplex PCR, and TCRdb kept only the in-frame ones, dropping some. The table lists 150,000 or so clones, about nine tenths of them singletons, with approximately 6.1% in the top ten. Sequencing used peripheral blood. This TCR was sampled from a man older than 75 with acute or convalescent COVID-19. The chain recombines TRBV12-3 or TRBV12-4 with TRBJ1-2; D is unresolved. CDR3 loop: CAGSLYAGYGYTF. In DNA, the CDR3 is TGTGCCGGCAGTTTATATGCAGGCTATGGCTACACCTTC.